One and the same sample provided the 26 T cell receptor beta chains below, sequenced in a study of persistence of HIV-infected CD4 T cells. The libraries were made with immunoSEQ version 4 in survey mode. Repertoires were generated with immunoSEQ multiplex PCR, while TCRdb's copy carries only in-frame clones and drops some. The sample carries around 28,000 clones, roughly four fifths recorded once. Their antigen targets remain unknown. The stimulus was lysate of CMV-infected fibroblasts, around 10 ug/mL. CD40L/CD69 double-negative CD45RO-high memory CD4+ T cells were collected. The material was CD4+ T cells sorted from PBMCs after roughly 18-hour stimulation, obtained from a patient who received antiretroviral therapy. These receptors were collected from an adult man with HIV who was CMV-seropositive.

The V gene is TRBV2, the J gene TRBJ2-7, with unresolved D. Germline V gives CDR1 SNHLY, CDR2 FYNNEI. Deletions cut 2 bases from V and 0 bases from J, with 8 bases between. The CDR3 length is 14 residues. In nucleotides, the CDR3 is TGTGCCAGCAGTGAACGGCCTTTCTCCTACGAGCAGTACTTC. Its protein is CASSERPFSYEQYF.

The CDR3 protein is CASSFNGNEQYF. DNA of the CDR3: TGTGCCAGCAGCTTCAACGGGAACGAGCAGTACTTC. V gene TRBV3-1 (or the pseudogene TRBV3-2) combines with J gene TRBJ2-7, with D perhaps matching TRBD2 (5 bases). Looked up from germline, CDR1 is LGHDT and CDR2 is YNNKEL (reference sequence). V was trimmed by 5 bases and J by 5 bases, leaving 10 bases between them. This CDR3 is built from 12 residues.

The chain links TRBV18 to TRBJ1-2; the D gene is possibly TRBD1 (5 bases). CDR1 KGHSH and CDR2 LQKENI come from the germline V gene. This CDR3 spans 13 amino acids. V was clipped by 6 bases and J by 4 bases, with 12 bases between them. The CDR3 loop reads CASSQGHGYGYTF. Here the CDR3 DNA reads TGTGCCAGCTCCCAAGGACATGGCTATGGCTACACCTTC.

The V and J genes are TRBV6-5 and TRBJ2-7, with 9 bases lining up with TRBD1. Germline V CDR1 and CDR2: MNHEY, SVGAGI. Trimming at V came to 2 bases and at J to 6 bases, leaving 5 bases not matched to a gene. The CDR3 is 14 residues long. The CDR3: CASSYRTGVSEQYF. CDR3 DNA sequence: TGTGCCAGCAGTTACCGGACAGGGGTGTCCGAGCAGTACTTC.

The chain joins TRBV27 to TRBJ1-6, with D hard to call. The V gene lost 2 bases and the J gene lost 7 bases, with 9 bases spanning the gap. The CDR3 covers 14 residues. Germline CDR1 reads MNHEY; CDR2 reads SMNVEV (reference sequence). The CDR3 here is CASSLGLWNSPLHF. The CDR3 region has the DNA TGTGCCAGCAGTTTAGGTTTGTGGAATTCACCCCTCCACTTT.

This chain connects TRBV7-2 to TRBJ2-1; 7 nucleotides agree with TRBD2. CDR3 size: 14 residues. V trimming: 5 bases; J trimming: 7 bases; junction bases outside the gene matches: 8. Germline CDR1 is SGHTA and CDR2 is FQGNSA. The CDR3 bases are TGTGCCAGCAGCCTGCGAGCGGGGATTAATGAGCAGTTCTTC. This gives the protein CASSLRAGINEQFF.

The chain is built from TRBV5-4 and TRBJ2-3; D may be TRBD1 or TRBD2 (5 bases each). The germline CDR1 and CDR2 sequences are SGHNT and YYREEE (reference sequence). The CDR3 totals 14 residues. The germline V and J ends were trimmed by 2 bases and 1 base, with 8 bases remaining between them. The CDR3 loop reads CASSFGGGTDTQYF. The CDR3 DNA is TGTGCCAGCAGCTTTGGGGGTGGCACAGATACGCAGTATTTT.

This rearrangement joins TRBV19 to TRBJ1-2; a weak D match, TRBD1 (6 bases). V was shortened by 5 bases and J by 4 bases, with 14 bases between the two germline ends. The length of the CDR3 is 14 residues. The germline V gene encodes CDR1 LNHDA and CDR2 SQIVND (reference sequence). DNA for the CDR3: TGTGCCAGTAGTGTATCAGGGGAGAGCTATGGCTACACCTTC. It translates to CASSVSGESYGYTF.

The chain employs TRBV5-1 and TRBJ2-3; 12 bases are shared with TRBD2. Germline trimming cut 2 bases from V and 2 bases from J; bases unmatched to any gene: 18. This CDR3 spans 21 amino acids. Germline V lookup: CDR1 SGHRS, CDR2 YFSETQ. The CDR3 bases are TGCGCCAGCAGCTTTTCGGGGAACCGCGGCCTAGCGGGGGGGATCACAGATACGCAGTATTTT. Encoded protein: CASSFSGNRGLAGGITDTQYF.

This clone was detected only a few times. V is TRBV4-1 and J is TRBJ1-2; D is possibly TRBD1 (6 bases). This CDR3 has 16 residues. In germline, CDR1 is MGHRA, CDR2 YSYEKL. V lost 0 bases and J 2 bases, leaving 13 bases between the germline ends. The CDR3 sequence: CASSQETGTGNYGYTF. The CDR3 bases are TGCGCCAGCAGCCAAGAAACGGGTACAGGGAACTATGGCTACACCTTC.

This clone showed up just once. This chain uses TRBV6-5 with TRBJ2-3; 9 nucleotides align to TRBD1. Germline V gene sequence: CDR1 MNHEY, CDR2 SVGAGI. CDR3 size: 14 residues. V was clipped by 7 bases and J by 7 bases; unmatched bases: 9. Written as DNA, the CDR3 is TGTGCCAGCACAGGACAGGGGATTTCGAATACGCAGTATTTT. Translation: CASTGQGISNTQYF.

The chain is built from TRBV18 and TRBJ1-4; TRBD1 aligns across 7 bases. The CDR3 totals 18 residues. J was trimmed by 0 bases and V by 1 base; bases with no gene match: 8. CDR1 and CDR2 from the germline V gene are KGHSH and LQKENI. As DNA, the CDR3 is TGTGCCAGCTCACCACAACACGGGACAGCCTCAACTAATGAAAAACTGTTTTTT. Its translation: CASSPQHGTASTNEKLFF.

This chain uses TRBV6-5 with TRBJ1-4, with a possible D match to TRBD1 (5 bases). This CDR3 region has 13 residues. Trimming pared 2 bases from V and 12 bases from J, leaving 13 bases between. Germline V lookup: CDR1 MNHEY, CDR2 SVGAGI. In DNA form, the CDR3 reads TGTGCCAGCAGTTACCGTGGGGCTACGGAACTGTTTTTT. It codes for CASSYRGATELFF.

This chain links TRBV7-2 with TRBJ2-7, with a weak D call TRBD2 (5 bases). This CDR3 region has 11 residues. V was pared by 5 bases and J by 7 bases, with 9 bases between. Germline assignment: CDR1 SGHTA and CDR2 FQGNSA. CDR3 protein: CASSASGEQYF. CDR3 nucleotides: TGTGCCAGCAGCGCCTCGGGGGAGCAGTACTTC.

The V gene is TRBV20-1, the J gene TRBJ2-1; 7 bases agree with TRBD1. Germline V CDR1 and CDR2: DFQATT, SNEGSKA (reference sequence). The CDR3 length is 12 residues. The J segment lost 8 bases and the V segment lost 6 bases, leaving 7 bases of the junction unmatched. The CDR3 nucleotides are TGCAGTGCCAGTAAGGACAGGTATGAGCAGTTCTTC. Translation: CSASKDRYEQFF.

The genes are TRBV5-1 and TRBJ2-2; 12 positions match TRBD1. The CDR3 sequence is 18 residues long. The V and J ends lost 3 bases and 0 bases, in that order; junction bases with no gene match: 6. The V gene's germline CDR1 is SGHRS and CDR2 YFSETQ. The CDR3 reads CASSSGTGGSSNTGELFF. The CDR3 bases are TGCGCCAGCAGCTCTGGGACAGGGGGCTCCTCGAACACCGGGGAGCTGTTTTTT.

The chain uses TRBV5-1 and TRBJ1-2; 8 nucleotides agree with TRBD1. The V and J ends lost 1 base and 5 bases, in that order; junction bases with no gene match: 16. The CDR3 has 18 residues. Germline assignment: CDR1 SGHRS and CDR2 YFSETQ. The CDR3 loop reads CASSLFPGGASEWYGYTF. The CDR3 coding sequence is TGCGCCAGCAGCTTGTTCCCAGGGGGCGCGTCTGAGTGGTATGGCTACACCTTC.

This chain's CDR3 is CASSFRRGSSPLHF. The CDR3 nucleotides are TGTGCCAGCAGTTTCCGCAGGGGAAGCTCACCCCTCCACTTT. The chain recombines TRBV28 with TRBJ1-6; D might be TRBD1 (6 bases). With 3 bases removed from V and 10 bases from J, the gap between germline ends came to 13 bases. The CDR3 has 14 amino acids. From germline, CDR1 is MDHEN and CDR2 SYDVKM. Full variable domain (outside the CDR3, taken from reference TRBV28 and TRBJ1-6): DVKVTQSSRYLVKRTGEKVFLECVQDMDHENMFWYRQDPGLGLRLIYFSYDVKMKEKGDIPEGYSVSREKKERFSLILESASTNQTSMYLCASSFRRGSSPLHFGNGTRLTVT.

The rearrangement joins TRBV4-2 to TRBJ1-3; possible D gene TRBD1, 5 bases. The CDR3 runs to 15 residues. Trimming left V 4 bases short and J 4 bases short, with 14 bases between. Germline V gives CDR1 LGHNA, CDR2 YNFKEQ. This CDR3 is CASSRLRGNGNTIYF. The CDR3 bases are TGTGCCAGCAGCCGACTGCGGGGCAACGGAAACACCATATATTTT.

J is TRBJ2-1 and V is TRBV13; a weak D match, TRBD1 (5 bases). CDR3 length: 16 residues. CDR1 is PRHDT and CDR2 is FYEKMQ in the germline V gene (reference sequence). The ends were cut back, 0 bases at V and 3 bases at J, with 12 bases in the middle. CDR3 residues: CASSLGGRGLYNEQFF. In DNA, the CDR3 is TGTGCCAGCAGCTTAGGCGGTAGGGGTCTCTACAATGAGCAGTTCTTC.

CDR3 bases: TGTGCCAGCAGCCCGGGACTAGCGGGGGGTGGTGAGCAGTTCTTC. This sequence encodes CASSPGLAGGGEQFF. This rearrangement joins TRBV7-3 to TRBJ2-1; 15 bases align to TRBD2. The CDR3 sequence is 15 residues long. V lost 5 bases and J lost 9; bases outside the gene matches: 5. Germline V gene lookup returns CDR1 SGHTA and CDR2 FQGTGA.

The chain carries TRBV18 and TRBJ1-5; no definite D call. The CDR3 has 14 residues. Germline loops: CDR1 KGHSH, CDR2 LQKENI. Trimming pared 1 base from V and 2 bases from J, leaving 6 bases between. The CDR3 DNA sequence: TGTGCCAGCTCACCACAGGGTGGCAATCAGCCCCAGCATTTT. Translation gives CASSPQGGNQPQHF.

This clone is a singleton in its sample. This chain uses TRBV10-1 with TRBJ1-1; D is unresolved. CDR3 length equals 15 residues. The ends were cut back, 3 bases at V and 3 bases at J, with 14 bases in the middle. CDR1 and CDR2 (germline): WNHNN, SYGVQD (reference sequence). In DNA, the CDR3 is TGCGCCAGCAGTGACCTCGGACGGGCGGACACTGAAGCTTTCTTT. It encodes CASSDLGRADTEAFF.

In DNA form, the CDR3 reads TGTGCCAGCTCGCAAACATCGAACTATGGCTACACCTTC. Protein: CASSQTSNYGYTF. V gene TRBV18 combines with J gene TRBJ1-2; D not resolved. Germline-derived CDR1 and CDR2 are KGHSH and LQKENI. Trimming pared 6 bases from V and 2 bases from J, leaving 10 bases between. CDR3 length equals 13 residues.

CDR3 in amino acids: CASSQGLGYEQYF. CDR3 DNA sequence: TGTGCCAGCAGCCAAGGGTTAGGCTACGAGCAGTACTTC. The chain recombines TRBV3-1 (or the pseudogene TRBV3-2) with TRBJ2-7; no clear D. Germline loops: CDR1 LGHDT, CDR2 YNNKEL (reference sequence). Trimming removed 1 base at V and 3 bases at J, with 7 bases between. The CDR3 is made up of 13 amino acids.

The V and J genes are TRBV3-1 (or the pseudogene TRBV3-2) and TRBJ2-2; 14 nucleotides align to TRBD2. Per germline, CDR1 LGHDT and CDR2 YNNKEL (reference sequence). V was clipped by 4 bases and J by 2 bases; unmatched bases: 6. This CDR3 comprises 18 residues. The chain's CDR3 is CASSLRTSGGHNTGELFF. CDR3 DNA: TGTGCCAGCAGCCTCAGGACTAGCGGGGGGCATAACACCGGGGAGCTGTTTTTT.